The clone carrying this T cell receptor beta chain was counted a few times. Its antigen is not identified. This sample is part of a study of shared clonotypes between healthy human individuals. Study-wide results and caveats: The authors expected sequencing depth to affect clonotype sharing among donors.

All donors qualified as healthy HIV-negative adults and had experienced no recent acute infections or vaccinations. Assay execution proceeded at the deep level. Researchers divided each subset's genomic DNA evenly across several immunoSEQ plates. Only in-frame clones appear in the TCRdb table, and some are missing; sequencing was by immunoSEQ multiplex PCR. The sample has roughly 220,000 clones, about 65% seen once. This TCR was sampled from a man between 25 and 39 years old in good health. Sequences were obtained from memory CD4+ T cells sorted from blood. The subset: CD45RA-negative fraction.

The CDR3 DNA follows: TGTGCCAGCAGTCGCGAGACAGGCGATCCCAATGAAAAACTGTTTTTT. Its protein is CASSRETGDPNEKLFF. The chain is built from TRBV2 and TRBJ1-4; D is perhaps TRBD1 (6 bases). The germline V and J ends were trimmed by 5 bases and 5 bases, with 18 bases remaining between them. Per germline, CDR1 SNHLY and CDR2 FYNNEI. The length of the CDR3 is 16 residues. The entire variable domain, with the rest obtained from reference TRBV2 and TRBJ1-4, is as follows: EPEVTQTPSHQVTQMGQEVILRCVPISNHLYFYWYRQILGQKVEFLVSFYNNEISEKSEIFDDQFSVERPDGSNFTLKIRSTKLEDSAMYFCASSRETGDPNEKLFFGSGTQLSVL.